This paragraph reports one T cell receptor (beta chain). The same CDR3 arises from other DNA sequences in this sample as well. These data come from a study of blood T cell repertoires in COVID-19. Turning to the study itself: Both acute and convalescent COVID-19 samples were obtained from the United States, Italy and Spain.

The germline CDR1 and CDR2 sequences are SGHNT and YENEEA. This CDR3 is 14 amino acids long. The germline V and J ends were trimmed by 1 base and 0 bases, with 7 bases remaining between them. Symptom resolution, clearance, or two negative PCRs marked the recovered donors of Cohort 3. Profiling relied on immunoSEQ multiplex PCR, and the TCRdb table lists in-frame clones only, not all of them. Among about 210,000 clones, about 87% were seen once, and the ten largest hold approximately 1.1%. Sequencing was done on a sample of PBMCs or T cells enriched from blood (not recorded which). The receptor comes from a man aged 25-45 years who had recovered from COVID-19. The chain joins TRBV11-3 to TRBJ2-7; D is perhaps TRBD2 (5 bases). CDR3 bases: TGTGCCAGCAGCTTAGGTGGGAGCTCCTACGAGCAGTACTTC. This codes for CASSLGGSSYEQYF. Variable domain in full (rest from reference TRBV11-3 and TRBJ2-7): EAGVVQSPRYKIIEKKQPVAFWCNPISGHNTLYWYLQNLGQGPELLIRYENEEAVDDSQLPKDRFSAERLKGVDSTLKIQPAELGDSAVYLCASSLGGSSYEQYFGPGTRLTVT.